A selection of T cell receptor beta chains follows, all from one sample in a study of blood T cells in healthy people across ages. TCRdb re-analysed the 5' RACE reads in MiXCR, keeping a single row per CDR3 protein. The table lists about a million distinct CDR3 sequences, about 51% of them singletons. The source material was blood. These receptors all come from a woman in her sixties or seventies in good health. The CDR3 runs from the conserved cysteine through the conserved F or W. The D gene is left open where the match is weak. Size is stated for part of the rows, as once, few or many counts, or as a class when the clone is expanded.

j_call v_call d_call clone_size cdr3_nt cdr3_aa
TRBJ1-2 TRBV7-9 - - TGTGCCAGCAGCTTCGGCCGTCATAACTATGGCTACACCTTC CASSFGRHNYGYTF
TRBJ1-6 TRBV20-1 TRBD1 - TGCAGTGCTAGCCGGGACAGGGTTTCACCCCTCCACTTT CSASRDRVSPLHF
TRBJ2-5 TRBV27 TRBD2 - TGTGCCAGCAGTTCCAGCGGGATCCGGGAGACCCAGTACTTC CASSSSGIRETQYF
TRBJ1-5 TRBV30 - - TGTGCCTGGAGTCTTACTAACCATGGTCAGCCCCAGCATTTT CAWSLTNHGQPQHF
TRBJ2-6 TRBV6-1 - - TGTGCCAGCAGAGGGCAAGGGGCCAACGTCCTGACTTTC CASRGQGANVLTF
TRBJ2-5 TRBV5-1 - many TGTGCCAGCAGTTTAGCTGGGTCAGAGACCCAGTACTTC CASSLAGSETQYF
TRBJ2-3 TRBV7-3 - - TGTGCCAGCAGCTTAACAGCTAGTTCCTTGACAGATACGCAGTATTTT CASSLTASSLTDTQYF
TRBJ2-5 TRBV11-2 TRBD2 - TGTGCCAGCAGCTTGGGGGGGATTCTGGAGACCCAGTACTTC CASSLGGILETQYF
TRBJ2-2 TRBV12-3/TRBV12-4 TRBD2 - TGTGCCAGCAGCCCGGCCGGGACTACAGGGGAGCTGTTTTTT CASSPAGTTGELFF
TRBJ2-2 TRBV28 TRBD2 few TGTGCCAGCAGTTTGCTCACGGGAGGGCCCCGGACCGGGGAGCTGTTTTTT CASSLLTGGPRTGELFF
TRBJ2-2 TRBV10-2 - - TGCGCCAGCAGGCTAGGCGGAGCTAACACCGGGGAGCTGTTTTTT CASRLGGANTGELFF
TRBJ1-5 TRBV2 - - TGTGCCAGCAGTACCGGCCCGACACGGCAGCCCCAGCATTTT CASSTGPTRQPQHF
TRBJ1-1 TRBV7-9 - - TGTGCCAGCAGCTTAACGTACACTGAAGCTTTCTTT CASSLTYTEAFF
TRBJ2-3 TRBV19 TRBD2 - TGTGCCAGTACACTAGCGGGAGGGCTAGATACGCAGTATTTT CASTLAGGLDTQYF
TRBJ2-3 TRBV27 TRBD2 - TGTGCCAGCAGCCGAAAAAAGAGCGGGAGTGGATCCGATACGCGGTATTTT CASSRKKSGSGSDTRYF
TRBJ2-3 TRBV12-3/TRBV12-4 - once TGTGCCAGCATCAGGAGTAGTACAGATACGCAGTATTTT CASIRSSTDTQYF
TRBJ1-4 TRBV20-1 - - TGCAGTGCTAGATTTGAGGGCACTAATGAAAAACTGTTTTTT CSARFEGTNEKLFF
TRBJ2-7 TRBV28 TRBD2 few TGTGCCAGCAGGTCTAGCGGGAGAACCTACGAGCAGTACTTC CASRSSGRTYEQYF
TRBJ2-4 TRBV21-1 - - TGTGCCAGCAGCCTTTCGGGAGGGGACAATTTGACCAAAAACATTCAGTACTTC CASSLSGGDNLTKNIQYF
TRBJ2-7 TRBV27 - - TGTGCCAGCACCCCCCGGAGATCCTACAATGAGCAGTACTTC CASTPRRSYNEQYF
TRBJ2-1 TRBV20-1 - few TGCAGTGCTATTAGCGCGCGCGGGCCAAGGCGGGATGAGCAGTTCTTC CSAISARGPRRDEQFF
TRBJ2-7 TRBV7-3 - few TGTGCCAGCAGCTCCCTGCCGGGAGCGTACGAGCAGTACTTC CASSSLPGAYEQYF
TRBJ2-1 TRBV4-3 - - TGCGCCAGCGGCCAAGCCTGGGGTAGCTCCTACAATGAGCAGTTCTTC CASGQAWGSSYNEQFF
TRBJ2-7 TRBV7-9 - once TGTGCCAGCAGCCCAGTTGTAGACTACGAGCAGTACTTC CASSPVVDYEQYF
TRBJ2-1 TRBV6-5 TRBD2 - TGTGCCACAAAGCGGGAAACCTACAATGAGCAGTTCTTC CATKRETYNEQFF
TRBJ2-5 TRBV12-5 - - TGTGCTAGTGGTTCCCAGGAGATTCAGGAGACCCAGTACTTC CASGSQEIQETQYF
TRBJ2-5 TRBV12-3/TRBV12-4 - - TGTGCCAGCAGTTTAGGCGACCGCAGGCAAGAGACCCAGTACTTC CASSLGDRRQETQYF
TRBJ2-3 TRBV20-1 - - TGCAGTGCACTGCTCGGCTCAGATACGCAGTATTTT CSALLGSDTQYF
TRBJ2-5 TRBV4-3 TRBD2 few TGCGCCAGCAGCCAGGAATCTAGCGGGCTGTTGGAGACCCAGTACTTC CASSQESSGLLETQYF
TRBJ2-7 TRBV4-1 TRBD2 - TGCGCCAGCAGCCAAGGAAGGGCGGGGGATCCTTACGAGCAGTACTTC CASSQGRAGDPYEQYF
TRBJ1-5 TRBV5-1 TRBD1 - TGCGCCAGCAGCCAAGGGACAGGGGAACAGCCCCAGCATTTT CASSQGTGEQPQHF
TRBJ2-5 TRBV28 - few TGTGCCTCAGTTACAGGGGGGGTTCCAGAGACCCAGTACTTC CASVTGGVPETQYF
TRBJ1-4 TRBV4-2 - - TGTGCCAGCAGCCAAGCCCAGGGAGGAGCGGCAACTAATGAAAAACTGTTTTTT CASSQAQGGAATNEKLFF
TRBJ2-3 TRBV29-1 - many TGCAGCGCTCCCACCCAATTCAACCGGGGCACGCAGTATTTT CSAPTQFNRGTQYF
TRBJ2-3 TRBV6-5 TRBD2 - TGTGCCAGCAGTTACCTCCCCGGGAGGGGCCACACAGATACGCAGTATTTT CASSYLPGRGHTDTQYF
TRBJ2-3 TRBV5-1 TRBD2 - TGCGCCAGCAGCAGGGGACTAGCGGGGACCCTAACGGCAGATACGCAGTATTTT CASSRGLAGTLTADTQYF
TRBJ1-5 TRBV29-1 TRBD1 - TGCAGCGTTCTCCAAACAGGGGATCAGCCCCAGCATTTT CSVLQTGDQPQHF
TRBJ2-5 TRBV7-8 TRBD1 - TGTGCCAGCAGCCTAGGGACAGCCCGCTTGGCCCAGTACTTC CASSLGTARLAQYF
TRBJ2-3 TRBV4-1 - few TGCGCCAGCAGCCAAGTGTTTACAGATACGCAGTATTTT CASSQVFTDTQYF
TRBJ2-7 TRBV5-6 TRBD2 - TGTGCCAGCAGCTTGGGGCGACTAGCGGGCTTCTACGAGCAGTACTTC CASSLGRLAGFYEQYF
TRBJ2-3 TRBV6-1 TRBD2 - TGTGCCAGCAGCGGAGCGGGAGAGGTAGAAGGTAGACTCACAGATACGCAGTATTTT CASSGAGEVEGRLTDTQYF
TRBJ2-5 TRBV12-3/TRBV12-4 - - TGTGCCAGCAGTCGGCTTACAGGGTACCAAGAGACCCAGTACTTC CASSRLTGYQETQYF
TRBJ2-1 TRBV11-1 TRBD2 - TGTGCCAGCAGCTTAGCCGGGACTAGCGCCTCCAGCCTCGTGTTTTTTGAGCAGTTCTTC CASSLAGTSASSLVFFEQFF
TRBJ1-3 TRBV20-1 - - TGCAGTGCTCAAGACTACTCTGGAAACACCATATATTTT CSAQDYSGNTIYF
TRBJ1-5 TRBV20-1 - - TGCAGTGCTAGAGGGTTTCAGGCAGGACAGCCCCAGCATTTT CSARGFQAGQPQHF
TRBJ2-1 TRBV14 - - TGTGCCAGCAGCCAGGCTCGCTTCTCCTTCAATGAGCAGTTCTTC CASSQARFSFNEQFF
TRBJ2-2 TRBV28 TRBD1 - TGTGCCAGCAGTTCCGACAGGGGGGCGAACACCGGGGAGCTGTTTTTT CASSSDRGANTGELFF
TRBJ1-6 TRBV20-1 TRBD1 - TGCAGTGCTTTCCTCCGGACAGGGGTAGCGGATAATTCACCCCTCCACTTT CSAFLRTGVADNSPLHF
TRBJ2-7 TRBV12-3/TRBV12-4 - - TGTGCCAGCAGTTTAGGTTTGGGAAGGGTCGAGCAGTACTTC CASSLGLGRVEQYF
TRBJ1-2 TRBV7-9 - - TGTGCCAGCAGCTCATGGGGGCTTTTGGGCTACACCTTC CASSSWGLLGYTF
TRBJ2-7 TRBV28 TRBD2 - TGTGCCAGCAGTCCGCCCTTCGTAGCGGGAGGCTATGAGCAGTACTTC CASSPPFVAGGYEQYF
TRBJ2-1 TRBV7-3 TRBD2 - TGTGCCAGCAGCTTAATTAGGGCTAGCGGGGCCAATGAGCAGTTCTTC CASSLIRASGANEQFF
TRBJ2-1 TRBV4-1 - - TGCGCCAGCAGCCAAGGTAGAATGGGGTTCGATGAGCAGTTCTTC CASSQGRMGFDEQFF
TRBJ2-1 TRBV7-9 TRBD1 - TGTGCCAGCCGGGACAGGACAAACTACAATGAGCAGTTCTTC CASRDRTNYNEQFF